The T cell receptor (beta chain) under discussion was sequenced for a study of control samples from healthy donors and cancer patients. Using immunoSEQ multiplex PCR, the repertoire was profiled, and TCRdb retains in-frame clones only, with some absent. The table has about 130,000 clones, 75% to 95% seen once. This sequence originates from a man aged 18 to 30 in good health. The source material was blood.

CDR3: CASSLEDAGVTDTQYF. The CDR3 DNA is TGTGCCAGCAGCTTGGAAGACGCGGGGGTCACAGATACGCAGTATTTT. This rearrangement joins TRBV5-6 to TRBJ2-3; 7 positions agree with TRBD2. Germline V gene data show CDR1 as SGHDT and CDR2 as YYEEEE. Unmatched junction bases numbered 6, after V lost 0 bases and J lost 2 bases. The CDR3 runs to 16 residues.